This TCR beta chain was found in a study of T cell responses to AZD1222 COVID-19 vaccine. Findings of the study overall: Most donors were white British, females outnumbered males, and clonal diversity was possibly underestimated.

With V trimmed by 4 bases and J by 2 bases, 2 bases remained unmatched. The germline V gene has CDR1 KGHSH and CDR2 LQKENI. The CDR3 contains 14 residues. Produced via immunoSEQ multiplex PCR; TCRdb's table is partial and in-frame only. Counted here are 110,000 to 150,000 clones, over 90% occurring once; the ten biggest clones make up under 6.5%. Concerning this clone: The antigen is undetermined.

This TCR came from an adult in good health. The chain couples TRBV18 to TRBJ1-3; 7 positions agree with TRBD1. The source was peripheral blood, collected on day 0 of AZD1222 vaccination. For the CDR3, the DNA is TGTGCCAGCTCACTCGACAGGGCTGGAAACACCATATATTTT. It is translated as CASSLDRAGNTIYF.